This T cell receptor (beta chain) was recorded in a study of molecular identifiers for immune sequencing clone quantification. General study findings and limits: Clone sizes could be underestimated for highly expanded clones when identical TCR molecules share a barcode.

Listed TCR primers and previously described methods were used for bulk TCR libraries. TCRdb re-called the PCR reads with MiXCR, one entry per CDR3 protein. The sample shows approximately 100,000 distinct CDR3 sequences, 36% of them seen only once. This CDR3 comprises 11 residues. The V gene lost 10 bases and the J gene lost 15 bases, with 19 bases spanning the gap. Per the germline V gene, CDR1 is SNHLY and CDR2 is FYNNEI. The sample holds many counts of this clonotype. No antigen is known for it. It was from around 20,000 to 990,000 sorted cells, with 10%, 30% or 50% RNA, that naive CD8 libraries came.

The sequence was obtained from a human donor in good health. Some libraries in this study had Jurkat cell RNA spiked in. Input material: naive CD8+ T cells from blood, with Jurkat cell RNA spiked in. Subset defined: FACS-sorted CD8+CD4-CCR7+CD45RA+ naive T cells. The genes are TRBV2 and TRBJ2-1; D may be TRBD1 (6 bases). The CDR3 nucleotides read TGTGCCACCCGGGCAGGGGTACGGCGGTTCTTC. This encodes CATRAGVRRFF. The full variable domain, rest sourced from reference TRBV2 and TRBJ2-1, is EPEVTQTPSHQVTQMGQEVILRCVPISNHLYFYWYRQILGQKVEFLVSFYNNEISEKSEIFDDQFSVERPDGSNFTLKIRSTKLEDSAMYFCATRAGVRRFFGPGTRLTVL.